Below, 8 T cell receptor beta chains from the same sample are listed, as sequenced in a study of T-cell reconstitution after alpha-beta-depleted transplantation in children. Preparing the TCRbeta library involved the use of unique molecular identifiers. MiXCR, applied by TCRdb to the PCR reads, yields one record per CDR3 protein. The top ten clones hold 4.5% to 6% of a sample with around 380,000 distinct CDR3 sequences, under 13% of them seen once. Specimen: PBMCs from the stem cell graft donor, collected from the stem cell graft. These receptors were collected from a human donor who donated a stem cell graft to a child with acute myeloid leukemia.

The CDR3 DNA sequence: TGTGCCAGCAGTACATCCGGGACAGGGGGTTCCGCCAAAAACATTCAGTACTTC. It encodes CASSTSGTGGSAKNIQYF. The J gene is TRBJ2-4, the V gene TRBV6-1; 11 nucleotides align to TRBD1. The CDR3 loop spans 18 amino acids. The V gene's germline CDR1 is MNHNS and CDR2 SASEGT. Germline trimming cut 5 bases from V and 1 base from J; bases unmatched to any gene: 10.

This chain uses TRBV5-1 with TRBJ2-5; 8 positions agree with TRBD2. V lost 4 bases, J lost 2 bases, and 7 bases stayed unmatched. CDR1 and CDR2 (germline): SGHRS, YFSETQ. The CDR3 runs to 15 residues. The CDR3 DNA reads as TGCGCCAGCAGCCCGGCGGGGACTAGACAAGAGACCCAGTACTTC. This sequence encodes CASSPAGTRQETQYF.

There are a few counts of this clonotype. The chain employs TRBV20-1 and TRBJ2-5; 10 positions match TRBD2. The V segment lost 5 bases and the J segment 2 bases; nucleotides outside the gene matches: 8. The CDR3 runs to 15 residues. Germline V gene data show CDR1 as DFQATT and CDR2 as SNEGSKA (reference sequence). CDR3 sequence: CSAGPGTSVQETQYF. CDR3 DNA: TGCAGTGCTGGGCCCGGGACTAGCGTACAAGAGACCCAGTACTTC.

In this sample, this clonotype turned up many times. V gene TRBV29-1 combines with J gene TRBJ1-3; TRBD1 is a possible D gene (5 bases). Germline lookup yields CDR1 SQVTM and CDR2 ANQGSEA. The CDR3 totals 13 residues. V was shortened by 4 bases and J by 0 bases, with 7 bases between the two germline ends. CDR3 sequence (DNA): TGCAGCGTTGGACAGAGCTCTGGAAACACCATATATTTT. Translation gives CSVGQSSGNTIYF.

The J gene is TRBJ2-1, the V gene TRBV20-1; 13 bases align to TRBD2. Germline assignment: CDR1 DFQATT and CDR2 SNEGSKA (reference sequence). The CDR3 has 15 amino acids. With 3 bases clipped from V and 5 bases from J, the junction kept 4 bases outside the gene matches. The CDR3 coding sequence is TGCAGTGCTAGCCCAGGACTAGCGGGAGACAATGAGCAGTTCTTC. This encodes CSASPGLAGDNEQFF.

This clonotype appeared a few times. This sequence joins TRBV7-2 and TRBJ1-3; 7 nucleotides align to TRBD1. Trimming took 4 bases from V and 0 from J; bases not matched to a gene: 3. Germline assignment: CDR1 SGHTA and CDR2 FQGNSA. There are 15 residues in the CDR3. The CDR3 here is CASSSGQHSGNTIYF. CDR3 sequence (DNA): TGTGCCAGCAGCTCGGGACAGCACTCTGGAAACACCATATATTTT.

This clonotype was observed many times. This chain links TRBV5-1 with TRBJ1-6; perhaps TRBD1 as D (5 bases). Per the germline V gene, CDR1 is SGHRS and CDR2 is YFSETQ. CDR3 length: 14 amino acids. V was shortened by 1 base and J by 8 bases, with 10 bases between the two germline ends. CDR3 sequence (DNA): TGCGCCAGCAGCTTGTGGGGGACTGATTCACCCCTCCACTTT. It translates to CASSLWGTDSPLHF.

The genes are TRBV7-8 and TRBJ2-5, with 9 bases lining up with TRBD1. This CDR3 comprises 15 residues. Germline trimming cut 5 bases from V and 4 bases from J; bases unmatched to any gene: 8. Germline values: CDR1 SGHVS, CDR2 FQNEAQ. The CDR3 nucleotides read TGTGCCAGCAGCATTGGACAGGGGATGAGAGAGACCCAGTACTTC. It yields the protein CASSIGQGMRETQYF.